Below are 9 T cell receptor beta chains sequenced from a single sample in a study of T-cell reconstitution after alpha-beta-depleted transplantation in children (dated by TCRdb to between 2015 and 2016). Library prep was done by PCR. Sequencing relied on an Illumina HiSeq 2500. TCR library preparation used molecular barcoding, with unique molecular identifiers applied to normalize quantification of the TCRbeta repertoire. TCRdb trimmed public reads at Q25 via fastp, called clones via MiXCR and kept in-frame beta chains. Identical CDR3 protein sequences are pooled into one entry, listed with their most common genes and DNA. The sample yields about 580,000 distinct CDR3 sequences; under 25% were counted once. Of the sample, 13% to 15% falls within the top ten clones. The sample's treatment or condition label, decoded: allogeneic hematopoietic cell transplantation with graft depleted of TCRalphabeta T cells and CD19 B cells.

The specimen was PBMCs, mostly from graft donor cells, collected 360 days after TCRalphabeta/CD19-depleted stem cell transplant. The receptors stem from a boy in the first two years of life who had a stem cell transplant for acute myeloid leukemia, so the T cells may come from the graft donor.

In its sample, this clonotype was seen many times. The chain's CDR3 is CASSAPRGSYEQYF. CDR3 DNA sequence: TGTGCCAGCAGTGCCCCAAGGGGATCCTACGAGCAGTACTTC. The rearrangement links TRBV25-1 to TRBJ2-7; D possibly corresponds to TRBD1 (5 bases). Germline-derived CDR1 and CDR2 are MGHDK and SYGVNS. The V end lost 4 bases, the J end lost 1 base, and 11 bases lay between the germline ends. This CDR3 has 14 residues.

This clonotype was seen repeatedly, ten times or more. This sequence joins TRBV12-3 or TRBV12-4 and TRBJ2-1; D might be TRBD1 (5 bases). This CDR3 contains 14 residues. The V end was cut by 3 bases, the J end by 7 bases, with 13 bases between. The CDR3 loop reads CASSFRPQGNEQFF. In DNA form, the CDR3 reads TGTGCCAGCAGTTTCAGACCCCAGGGAAATGAGCAGTTCTTC.

The chain carries TRBV19 and TRBJ2-7; weak D call: TRBD2 (6 bases). V shed 4 bases and J shed 2 bases, with 15 bases lying between them. The germline V gene encodes CDR1 LNHDA and CDR2 SQIVND (reference sequence). This CDR3 has 15 amino acids. The CDR3 protein is CASSRGVLSAYEQYF. CDR3 sequence (DNA): TGTGCCAGTAGTAGGGGGGTTCTTTCGGCCTACGAGCAGTACTTC. Combining the CDR3 with reference TRBV19 and TRBJ2-7 gives the whole variable domain DGGITQSPKYLFRKEGQNVTLSCEQNLNHDAMYWYRQDPGQGLRLIYYSQIVNDFQKGDIAEGYSVSREKKESFPLTVTSAQKNPTAFYLCASSRGVLSAYEQYFGPGTRLTVT.

The table lists this clonotype with many counts. The chain combines TRBV12-3 or TRBV12-4 with TRBJ1-6; D gene unclear. V was shortened by 1 base and J by 3 bases, with 4 bases between the two germline ends. The CDR3 covers 14 residues. CDR3 coding DNA: TGTGCCAGCAGTTTAGGGGTCTATAATTCACCCCTCCACTTT. Protein product: CASSLGVYNSPLHF.

Many counts were recorded for this clonotype. This sequence joins TRBV29-1 and TRBJ2-2; the D is unclear. Trimming left V 4 bases short and J 0 bases short, with 6 bases between. Germline V gives CDR1 SQVTM, CDR2 ANQGSEA. The CDR3 spans 13 residues. The CDR3 DNA is TGCAGCGTTGCTGGTTCGAACACCGGGGAGCTGTTTTTT. Its protein is CSVAGSNTGELFF.

This clonotype was detected only a few times. V and J are TRBV27 and TRBJ2-7; tentatively, D is TRBD1 (6 bases). Germline CDR1 and CDR2: MNHEY and SMNVEV (reference sequence). Between the trimmed V and J ends, which lost 5 bases and 5 bases, there was a span of 22 bases. CDR3 size: 16 residues. The CDR3 spells CASSPRSGAGHHEQYF. Written as DNA, the CDR3 is TGTGCCAGCAGTCCCCGATCAGGGGCAGGACATCACGAGCAGTACTTC.

This clonotype was detected ten times or more. The chain employs TRBV11-2 and TRBJ2-1; no firm D call. Germline V gene sequence: CDR1 SGHAT, CDR2 FQNNGV. V dropped 3 bases and J dropped 8 bases, with 8 bases sitting between them. The CDR3 is 12 amino acids. The CDR3 nucleotides are TGTGCCAGCAGCTTTGGGCCTGATGAGCAGTTCTTC. Translating gives CASSFGPDEQFF. The variable domain in full, completed from reference TRBV11-2 and TRBJ2-1, reads EAGVAQSPRYKIIEKRQSVAFWCNPISGHATLYWYQQILGQGPKLLIQFQNNGVVDDSQLPKDRFSAERLKGVDSTLKIQPAKLEDSAVYLCASSFGPDEQFFGPGTRLTVL.

This clonotype was observed many times. This chain connects TRBV5-1 to TRBJ2-3; unclear D gene. Germline V lookup: CDR1 SGHRS, CDR2 YFSETQ. Trimming left V 0 bases short and J 0 bases short, with 8 bases between. The CDR3 has 15 residues. The CDR3 DNA reads TGCGCCAGCAGCTTGGGGATCCCTAGCACAGATACGCAGTATTTT. Its translation is CASSLGIPSTDTQYF.

The CDR3 nucleotides are TGTGCCAGCAGCTTGTATCTCACCGGGGAGCTGTTTTTT. Amino acids: CASSLYLTGELFF. This sequence joins TRBV5-6 and TRBJ2-2; D uncertain. The CDR3 extends over 13 amino acids. The V and J ends lost 1 base and 4 bases respectively, with 5 bases between them. Germline loops: CDR1 SGHDT, CDR2 YYEEEE.